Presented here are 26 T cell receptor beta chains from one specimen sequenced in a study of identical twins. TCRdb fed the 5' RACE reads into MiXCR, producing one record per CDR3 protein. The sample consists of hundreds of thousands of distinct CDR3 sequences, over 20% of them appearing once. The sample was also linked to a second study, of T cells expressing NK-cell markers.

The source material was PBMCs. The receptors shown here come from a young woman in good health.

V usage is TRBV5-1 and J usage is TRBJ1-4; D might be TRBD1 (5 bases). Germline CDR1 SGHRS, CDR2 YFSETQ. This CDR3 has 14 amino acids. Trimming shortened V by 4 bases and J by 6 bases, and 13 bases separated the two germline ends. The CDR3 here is CASSPDTFYEKLFF. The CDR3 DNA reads TGCGCCAGCAGCCCGGACACCTTCTATGAAAAACTGTTTTTT. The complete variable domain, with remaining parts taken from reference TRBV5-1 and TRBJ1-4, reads KAGVTQTPRYLIKTRGQQVTLSCSPISGHRSVSWYQQTPGQGLQFLFEYFSETQRNKGNFPGRFSGRQFSNSRSEMNVSTLELGDSALYLCASSPDTFYEKLFFGSGTQLSVL.

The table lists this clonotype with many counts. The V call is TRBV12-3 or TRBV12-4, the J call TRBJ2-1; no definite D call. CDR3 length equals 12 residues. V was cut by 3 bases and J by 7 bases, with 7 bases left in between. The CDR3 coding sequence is TGTGCCAGCAGTTTCCAGCTTAATGAGCAGTTCTTC. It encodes CASSFQLNEQFF.

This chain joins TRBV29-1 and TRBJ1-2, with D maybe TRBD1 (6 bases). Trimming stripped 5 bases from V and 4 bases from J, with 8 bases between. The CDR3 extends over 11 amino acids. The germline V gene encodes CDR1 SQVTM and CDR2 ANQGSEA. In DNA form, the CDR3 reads TGCAGCGTTCAACAGGGCTATGGCTACACCTTC. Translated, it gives CSVQQGYGYTF.

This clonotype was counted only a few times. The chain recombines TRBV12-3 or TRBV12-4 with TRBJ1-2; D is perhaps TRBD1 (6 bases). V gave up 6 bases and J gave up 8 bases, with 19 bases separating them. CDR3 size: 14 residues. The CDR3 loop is CASSLMGGAGGYTF. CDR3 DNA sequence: TGTGCCAGCAGCCTTATGGGGGGGGCCGGGGGCTACACCTTC.

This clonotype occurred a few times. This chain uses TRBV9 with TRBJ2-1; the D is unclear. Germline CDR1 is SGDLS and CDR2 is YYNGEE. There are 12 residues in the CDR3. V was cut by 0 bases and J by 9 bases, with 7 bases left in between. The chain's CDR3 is CASSVARGEQFF. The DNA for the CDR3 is TGTGCCAGCAGCGTAGCGCGCGGTGAGCAGTTCTTC.

The CDR3 reads CASIARTGETQYF. CDR3 coding DNA: TGTGCCAGCATAGCGAGAACCGGGGAGACCCAGTACTTC. The rearrangement uses TRBV27 and TRBJ2-5; a possible D gene is TRBD2 (5 bases). The CDR3 runs to 13 residues. Germline assignment: CDR1 MNHEY and CDR2 SMNVEV (reference sequence). V was trimmed by 7 bases and J by 5 bases, leaving 14 bases between them.

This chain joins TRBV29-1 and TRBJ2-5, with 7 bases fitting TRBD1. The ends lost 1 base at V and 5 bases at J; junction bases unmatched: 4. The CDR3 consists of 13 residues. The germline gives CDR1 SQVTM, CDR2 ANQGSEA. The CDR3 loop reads CSVEATGLETQYF. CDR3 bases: TGCAGCGTTGAAGCGACAGGGTTGGAGACCCAGTACTTC.

CDR3 sequence (DNA): TGTGCCAGCAGTTTCTTGAGGAACACCGGGGAGCTGTTTTTT. This sequence encodes CASSFLRNTGELFF. The chain has TRBV12-3 or TRBV12-4 and TRBJ2-2; D is ambiguous. The length of the CDR3 is 14 residues. V was pared by 3 bases and J by 1 base, with 6 bases between.

The CDR3 region has the DNA TGTGCCAGCAGTTTAGGTAGCGGGAGGGTGGAGACCCAGTACTTC. It codes for CASSLGSGRVETQYF. The rearrangement uses TRBV27 and TRBJ2-5; TRBD2 matches at 11 bases. The CDR3 covers 15 residues. The germline CDR1 and CDR2 sequences are MNHEY and SMNVEV (reference sequence). Trimming removed 2 bases from V and 5 bases from J; junction bases left unmatched: 4.

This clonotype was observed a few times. DNA of the CDR3: TGTGCCAGCAGTGCCGCCGGGACATTCGTTGGAGCTTTCTTT. It is translated as CASSAAGTFVGAFF. The rearrangement joins TRBV12-3 or TRBV12-4 to TRBJ1-1, with D perhaps matching TRBD1 (6 bases). With 5 bases removed from V and 10 bases from J, the gap between germline ends came to 20 bases. This CDR3 spans 14 amino acids.

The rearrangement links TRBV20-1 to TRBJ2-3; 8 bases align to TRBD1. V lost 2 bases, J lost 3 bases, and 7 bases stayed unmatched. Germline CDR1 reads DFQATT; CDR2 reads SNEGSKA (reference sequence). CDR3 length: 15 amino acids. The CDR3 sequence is CSARSTQGGTDTQYF. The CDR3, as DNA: TGCAGTGCTAGATCAACACAGGGGGGAACAGATACGCAGTATTTT.

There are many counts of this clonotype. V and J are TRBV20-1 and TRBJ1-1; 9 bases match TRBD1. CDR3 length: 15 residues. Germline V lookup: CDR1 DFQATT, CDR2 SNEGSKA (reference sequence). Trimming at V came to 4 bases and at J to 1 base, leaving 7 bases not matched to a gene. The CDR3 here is CSAIYGTGRNTEAFF. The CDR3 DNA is TGCAGTGCTATCTACGGGACAGGGCGGAACACTGAAGCTTTCTTT.

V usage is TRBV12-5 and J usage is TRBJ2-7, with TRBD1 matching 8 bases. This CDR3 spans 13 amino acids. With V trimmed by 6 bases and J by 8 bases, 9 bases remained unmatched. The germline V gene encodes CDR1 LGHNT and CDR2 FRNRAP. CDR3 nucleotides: TGTGCTAGTGGACCCGGACAGGGTTCGAAGCAGTACTTC. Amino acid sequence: CASGPGQGSKQYF.

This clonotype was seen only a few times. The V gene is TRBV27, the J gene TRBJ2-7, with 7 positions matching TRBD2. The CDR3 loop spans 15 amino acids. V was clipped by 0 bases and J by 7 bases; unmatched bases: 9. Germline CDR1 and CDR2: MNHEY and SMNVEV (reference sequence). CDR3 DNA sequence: TGTGCCAGCAGTTTATCGATGGGGGGGGAAGGAGAGCAGTACTTC. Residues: CASSLSMGGEGEQYF.

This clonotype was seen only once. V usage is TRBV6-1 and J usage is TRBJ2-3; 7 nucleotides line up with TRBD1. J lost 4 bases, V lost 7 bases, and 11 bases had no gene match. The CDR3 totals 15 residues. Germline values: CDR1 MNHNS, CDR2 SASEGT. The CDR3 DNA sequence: TGTGCCAGCATCGACAGGGCGGTTGGCCCAGATACGCAGTATTTT. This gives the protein CASIDRAVGPDTQYF.

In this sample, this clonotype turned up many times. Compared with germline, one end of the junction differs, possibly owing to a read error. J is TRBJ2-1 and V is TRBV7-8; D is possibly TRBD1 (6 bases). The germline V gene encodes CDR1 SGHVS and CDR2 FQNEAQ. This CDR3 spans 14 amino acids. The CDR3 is CASSLDRGYNEQFF. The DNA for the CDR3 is TGTGCCAGCAGTTTAGATAGGGGGTACAATGAGCAGTTCTTC.

CDR3 in amino acids: CASSLGPLVNEQYF. The CDR3 bases are TGCGCCAGCAGCTTGGGACCTCTGGTGAACGAGCAGTACTTC. V is TRBV5-1 and J is TRBJ2-7, with D hard to call. Germline-derived CDR1 and CDR2 are SGHRS and YFSETQ. The CDR3 covers 14 residues. The V gene lost 0 bases and the J gene lost 5 bases, with 12 bases spanning the gap.

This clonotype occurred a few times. The DNA of the CDR3 is TGCGCCAGCAGCTTGGCACTAGCGGGTGGGGAGGAGCAGTTCTTC. This codes for CASSLALAGGEEQFF. The V call is TRBV5-1, the J call TRBJ2-1, with TRBD2 identical over 9 bases. V dropped 0 bases and J dropped 10; count of bases not matched to a gene: 8. Germline V gene data show CDR1 as SGHRS and CDR2 as YFSETQ. This CDR3 is 15 amino acids long.

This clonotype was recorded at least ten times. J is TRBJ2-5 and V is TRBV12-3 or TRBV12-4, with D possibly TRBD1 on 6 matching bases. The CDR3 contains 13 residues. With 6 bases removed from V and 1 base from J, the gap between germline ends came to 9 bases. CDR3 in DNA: TGTGCCAGCAGCCTGGACAGCCAAGAGACCCAGTACTTC. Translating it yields CASSLDSQETQYF.

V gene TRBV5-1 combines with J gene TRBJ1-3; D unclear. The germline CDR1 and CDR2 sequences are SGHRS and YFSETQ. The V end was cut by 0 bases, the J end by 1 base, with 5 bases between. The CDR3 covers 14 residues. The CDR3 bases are TGCGCCAGCAGCTTGGACAAATCTGGAAACACCATATATTTT. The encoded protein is CASSLDKSGNTIYF.

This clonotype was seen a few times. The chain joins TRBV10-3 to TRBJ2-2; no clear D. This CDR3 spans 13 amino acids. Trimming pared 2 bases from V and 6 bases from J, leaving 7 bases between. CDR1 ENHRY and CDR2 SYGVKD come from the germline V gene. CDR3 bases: TGTGCCATCAGTGAGAAGTGGTCCGGGGAGCTGTTTTTT. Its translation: CAISEKWSGELFF.

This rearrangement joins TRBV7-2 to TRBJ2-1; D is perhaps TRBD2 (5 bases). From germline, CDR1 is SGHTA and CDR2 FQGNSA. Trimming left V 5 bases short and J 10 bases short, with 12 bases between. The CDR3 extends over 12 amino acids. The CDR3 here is CASSLWTGEQFF. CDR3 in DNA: TGTGCCAGCAGCCTATGGACGGGAGAGCAGTTCTTC.

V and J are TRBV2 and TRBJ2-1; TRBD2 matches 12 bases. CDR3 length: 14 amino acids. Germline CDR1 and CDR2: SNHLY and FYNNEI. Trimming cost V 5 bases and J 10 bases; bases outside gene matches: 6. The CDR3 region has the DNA TGTGCCAGCAGTAGCGCTAGCGGGAGGGTCGAGCAGTTCTTC. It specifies CASSSASGRVEQFF.

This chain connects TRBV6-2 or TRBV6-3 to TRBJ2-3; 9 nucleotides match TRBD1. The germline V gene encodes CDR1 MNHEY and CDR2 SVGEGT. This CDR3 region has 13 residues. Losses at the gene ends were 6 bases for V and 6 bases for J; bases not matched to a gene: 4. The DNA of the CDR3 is TGTGCCAGCAGAAGGACAGGGGCGGATACGCAGTATTTT. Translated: CASRRTGADTQYF.

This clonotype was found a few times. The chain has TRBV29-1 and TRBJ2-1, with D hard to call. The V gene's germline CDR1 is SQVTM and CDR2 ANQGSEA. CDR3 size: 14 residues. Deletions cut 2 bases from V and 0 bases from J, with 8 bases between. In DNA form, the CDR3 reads TGCAGCGTTGAAAAACGGAGCTCCTACAATGAGCAGTTCTTC. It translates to CSVEKRSSYNEQFF.

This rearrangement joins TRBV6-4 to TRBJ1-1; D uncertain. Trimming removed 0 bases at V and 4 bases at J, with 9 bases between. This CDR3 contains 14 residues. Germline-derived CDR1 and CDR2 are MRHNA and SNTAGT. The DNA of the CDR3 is TGTGCCAGCAGTGACTCCGGGGAAGCCACTGAAGCTTTCTTT. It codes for CASSDSGEATEAFF.